The following is a TCR beta chain sequence with its context. The CDR3 contains 12 residues. Trimming removed 6 bases from V and 3 bases from J, with 6 bases in between. The germline gives CDR1 WSHSY, CDR2 SAAADI. Method: immunoSEQ multiplex PCR; TCRdb's copy keeps in-frame clones and lacks some. The repertoire holds 130,000 to 150,000 clones, with around 92% as singletons. These data belong to a study of control samples from healthy donors and cancer patients. The source material was blood. The gene calls are TRBV10-2 and TRBJ2-1; TRBD2 is a possible D gene (5 bases). The TCR comes from a man aged 30 to 45 in good health. Here the CDR3 reads CASRGSYNEQFF. CDR3 coding DNA: TGCGCCAGCAGGGGGAGCTACAATGAGCAGTTCTTC.